These 2 T cell receptor beta chains were all obtained from the same sample, sequenced in a study of immune evolution from preneoplasia to lung adenocarcinoma. Assay: immunoSEQ multiplex PCR; the TCRdb copy retains only in-frame clones and omits some. The sample yields fewer than 4,500 clones, around 81% seen once. The sequencing sample was made of FFPE adjacent normal lung tissue. The source of these receptors is a person in their 70s with lung adenocarcinoma.

This chain links TRBV18 with TRBJ1-1; D is perhaps TRBD1 (6 bases). CDR3 size: 13 residues. V was shortened by 4 bases and J by 1 base, with 7 bases between the two germline ends. The germline gives CDR1 KGHSH, CDR2 LQKENI. CDR3 bases: TGTGCCAGCTCACAGGACAGGAACACTGAAGCTTTCTTT. This codes for CASSQDRNTEAFF.

The chain employs TRBV4-2 and TRBJ2-3; D is possibly TRBD2 (5 bases). The length of the CDR3 is 16 residues. Trimming shortened V by 0 bases and J by 2 bases, and 12 bases separated the two germline ends. Germline CDR1 reads LGHNA; CDR2 reads YNFKEQ. The CDR3 loop reads CASSQEVGRFTDTQYF. CDR3 in DNA: TGTGCCAGCAGCCAAGAGGTGGGGAGATTCACAGATACGCAGTATTTT.